These T cell receptor beta chains were read from a single sample in a study of cytomegalovirus exposure and HLA in healthy donors. Libraries were prepared by immunoSEQ multiplex PCR; TCRdb keeps only in-frame clonotypes and omits some of them. Of about 150,000 clones listed, roughly 10% are singletons. Sequenced material: PBMCs. The source of these receptors is a male donor in good health and CMV-seronegative. The CDR3 runs from the conserved cysteine through the conserved F or W. Each record gives: clone size, J gene, D gene, V gene, CDR3 DNA, CDR3 protein. The D gene is left open where the match is weak. The size field is filled for only some rows; it gives once, few, many or a size class.

NA TRBJ1-6 TRBD1 TRBV27 TGTGCCAGCAGTGACTTGGGACAGGGGATTAATTCACCCCTCCACTTT CASSDLGQGINSPLHF
few TRBJ1-6 TRBD1 TRBV5-4 TGTGCCAGCAGCTCCGGGACAGGGCGATCACCCCTCCACTTT CASSSGTGRSPLHF
NA TRBJ1-3 NA TRBV5-1 TGCGCCAGCAGCTTGGTGTGGGCCCGGGACTCAACCTCTGGAAACACCATATATTTT CASSLVWARDSTSGNTIYF
few TRBJ2-3 NA TRBV7-9 TGTGCCAGCAGTCCCGACTCCGAGGGTGGGACAGATACGCAGTATTTT CASSPDSEGGTDTQYF
few TRBJ2-3 NA TRBV2 TGTGCCAGCAGGAGGGTCGGGGGGCGCACAGATACGCAGTATTTT CASRRVGGRTDTQYF
NA TRBJ2-7 TRBD2 TRBV11-2 TGTGCCAGCAGCTTAATTCCTAGCGGGAACGAGCAGTACTTC CASSLIPSGNEQYF
NA TRBJ1-4 NA TRBV7-9 TGTGCCAGCAGCTTACGGGAAAAACTGTTTTTT CASSLREKLFF
few TRBJ2-2 NA TRBV4-3 TGCGCCAGCAGCCAAGCCTTGGAGGGTGCCGGGGAGCTGTTTTTT CASSQALEGAGELFF
NA TRBJ1-2 NA TRBV7-9 TGTGCCAGCAGCTTAGGACAGATCTATGGCTACACCTTC CASSLGQIYGYTF
NA TRBJ1-2 NA TRBV27 TGTGCCAGCAGTTCGCTCCGTCGGCAGGGGAACTATGGCTACACCTTC CASSSLRRQGNYGYTF
NA TRBJ2-1 TRBD2 TRBV7-2 TGTGCCAGCAGCTTACTAGCACTAGCGGGGCGCTCCTACAATGAGCAGTTCTTC CASSLLALAGRSYNEQFF
NA TRBJ2-7 NA TRBV14 TGTGCCAGCAGCCAAGCTTTCTACGAGCAGTACTTC CASSQAFYEQYF
NA TRBJ1-1 NA TRBV7-9 TGTGCCAGCAGCTTTACAAGGGGGATGAACACTGAAGCTTTCTTT CASSFTRGMNTEAFF
few TRBJ2-7 NA TRBV7-2 TGTGCCAGCAGCTTAGATTGGTGGGGGGCCTACGAGCAGTACTTC CASSLDWWGAYEQYF
NA TRBJ1-2 NA TRBV6-5 TGTGCCAGCAGCCCGACGAGGACTAACTATGGCTACACCTTC CASSPTRTNYGYTF
NA TRBJ2-3 NA TRBV2 TGTGCCAGCAGCCTGGACTCTAGCACAGATACGCAGTATTTT CASSLDSSTDTQYF
few TRBJ1-5 NA TRBV18 TGTGCCAGCTCACCGCGGGGGGAGGTTGGCAATCAGCCCCAGCATTTT CASSPRGEVGNQPQHF
NA TRBJ1-2 NA TRBV4-1 TGCGCCAGCAGCTACCAAACTAATTTACAGGTTAACTATGGCTACACCTTC CASSYQTNLQVNYGYTF
few TRBJ2-3 TRBD1 TRBV4-1 TGCGCCAGCAGCCAAGCGACAGGGTCGAGGACAGATACGCAGTATTTT CASSQATGSRTDTQYF
few TRBJ1-2 TRBD1 TRBV18 TGTGCCAGCTCACCGACTAAGGACAGGGGGCACGGCTACACCTTC CASSPTKDRGHGYTF
NA TRBJ2-5 NA TRBV2 TGTGCCAGCAGCTCCGATTCAGGGGCCTTAGAGACCCAGTACTTC CASSSDSGALETQYF
NA TRBJ1-1 TRBD1 TRBV4-3 TGCGCCAGCAGCCAAGGAAGGGGACAGGGAGCTTTCTTT CASSQGRGQGAFF
NA TRBJ2-7 NA TRBV27 TGTGCCAGCAGTTGGGGGGATACCTACGAGCAGTACTTC CASSWGDTYEQYF
NA TRBJ2-7 NA TRBV28 TGTGCCAGCAGCCCTAGGGGTCTGGGTCCTGTCGGCGAGCAGTACTTC CASSPRGLGPVGEQYF
few TRBJ1-1 NA TRBV2 TGTGCCAGCAGTGGGTACGGGAGAGCCACTGAAGCTTTCTTT CASSGYGRATEAFF
few TRBJ2-1 TRBD2 TRBV19 TGTGCCAGTAGTATAGGCACTAGCGGGAGGGTGTACAATGAGCAGTTCTTC CASSIGTSGRVYNEQFF
NA TRBJ2-7 NA TRBV6-1 TGTGCCAGCCGGAAAGAACGGACAACCTCCTACGAGCAGTACTTC CASRKERTTSYEQYF
few TRBJ1-1 NA TRBV11-2 TGTGCCAGCAGCTTAGGAGGAGGGTGGGGGACTGAAGCTTTCTTT CASSLGGGWGTEAFF
NA TRBJ1-1 NA TRBV4-2 TGTGCCAGCAGCCAAGTAGTTCAGGAGAACACTGAAGCTTTCTTT CASSQVVQENTEAFF
NA TRBJ2-7 TRBD1 TRBV6-5 TGTGCCAGCAGTGAAGAGACAGGGGACTACGAGCAGTACTTC CASSEETGDYEQYF
NA TRBJ1-2 NA TRBV28 TGTGCCAGTCGGGGGAATAACTATGGCTACACCTTC CASRGNNYGYTF
NA TRBJ1-5 TRBD1 TRBV6-7 TGTGCCAGCAGTTCCCTTGGGCTTTGGGGACAGGGGGAAGGGGATCAGCCCCAGCATTTT CASSSLGLWGQGEGDQPQHF
NA TRBJ2-7 TRBD1 TRBV5-1 TGCGCCAGCAGCTCGGGCGCAGGGGGCTTTAACGAGCAGTACTTC CASSSGAGGFNEQYF
NA TRBJ2-1 NA TRBV19 TGTGCCAGTAGTCAATTAGAGGACAGACTTCACAATGAGCAGTTCTTC CASSQLEDRLHNEQFF
few TRBJ1-1 TRBD1 TRBV2 TGTGCCACGGAGGGACAGTACAACACTGAAGCTTTCTTT CATEGQYNTEAFF
NA TRBJ2-3 TRBD2 TRBV9 TGTGCCAGCAGCGTAGACCCAGCGGGGGCTAGCACAGATACGCAGTATTTT CASSVDPAGASTDTQYF
few TRBJ1-2 NA TRBV18 TGTGCCAGCTCACCGATAAACAGGCCTAACTATGGCTACACCTTC CASSPINRPNYGYTF
few TRBJ1-1 TRBD1 TRBV6-6 TGTGCCAGCAGACCAACAGGGGGCACTGAAGCTTTCTTT CASRPTGGTEAFF
NA TRBJ2-1 NA TRBV5-8 TGTGCCAGCAGCCCGGGAGTTTACAATGAGCAGTTCTTC CASSPGVYNEQFF
NA TRBJ2-2 TRBD2 TRBV4-3 TGCGCCAGCAGCCAAGAGGGGACTAGAATCGTACCCGGGGAGCTGTTTTTT CASSQEGTRIVPGELFF
NA TRBJ2-2 TRBD2 TRBV7-2 TGTGCCAGCAGCTTAGCGCTCCGGTCGGGACTAGCGGGAGTGGGCACCGGGGAGCTGTTTTTT CASSLALRSGLAGVGTGELFF
NA TRBJ1-4 NA TRBV4-1 TGCGCCAGCAGCCAAGATGGGGGGGCCCGAGAAAAACTGTTTTTT CASSQDGGAREKLFF
NA TRBJ1-2 NA TRBV18 TGTGCCAGCTCACCACCTCCAGGGGTACGTGGCTACACCTTC CASSPPPGVRGYTF
NA TRBJ2-5 TRBD1 TRBV27 TGTGCCAGCAGTTTATCAGGTCGGGACAGGGGGAAAGAGACCCAGTACTTC CASSLSGRDRGKETQYF
few TRBJ1-2 TRBD1 TRBV28 TGTGCCAGCAGCACCCGGACAGGGGGCAACTTCTATGGCTACACCTTC CASSTRTGGNFYGYTF
NA TRBJ2-7 TRBD2 TRBV5-1 TGCGCCAGCAGCTTCTCCGGGACTAGCGGATACGAGCAGCACTTC CASSFSGTSGYEQHF
few TRBJ2-1 TRBD1 TRBV5-6 TGTGCCAGCAGCTTGTGGGGGACAGGGGCCTTCAATGAGCAGTTCTTC CASSLWGTGAFNEQFF
NA TRBJ2-3 NA TRBV27 TGTGCCAGCTCCCTACGAGGTACATCAGATACGCAGTATTTT CASSLRGTSDTQYF
few TRBJ2-7 TRBD2 TRBV5-6 TGTGCCAGCAGCTTTATACTAGCGGTCGAGCAGTACTTC CASSFILAVEQYF
few TRBJ1-2 NA TRBV7-2 TGTGCCAGCAGCTCACGCAAAACGGCTAACTATGGCTACACCTTC CASSSRKTANYGYTF
few TRBJ2-2 TRBD1 TRBV27 TGTGCCAGCAGTATCTTATTGCCAGGGACAGGGGGCACCGGGGAGCTGTTTTTT CASSILLPGTGGTGELFF
NA TRBJ2-7 NA TRBV28 TGTGCCAGCAGCTTACCATGGACATCCTCCTACGAGCAGTACTTC CASSLPWTSSYEQYF
few TRBJ1-1 TRBD1 TRBV11-2 TGTGCCAGCAGCTTGGGGGTCAGGGGGCTGAACACTGAAGCTTTCTTT CASSLGVRGLNTEAFF